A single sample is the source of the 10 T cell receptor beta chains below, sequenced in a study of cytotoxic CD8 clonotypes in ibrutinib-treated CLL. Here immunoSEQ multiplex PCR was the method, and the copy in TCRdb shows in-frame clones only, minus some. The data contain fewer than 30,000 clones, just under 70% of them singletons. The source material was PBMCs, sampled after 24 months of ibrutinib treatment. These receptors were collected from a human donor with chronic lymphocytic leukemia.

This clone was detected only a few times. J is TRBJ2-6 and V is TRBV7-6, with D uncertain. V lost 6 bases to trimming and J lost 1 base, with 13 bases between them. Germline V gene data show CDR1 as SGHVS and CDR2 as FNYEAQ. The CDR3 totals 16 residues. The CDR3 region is CASSPFSISGANVLTF. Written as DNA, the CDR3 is TGTGCCAGCAGTCCATTCTCAATATCTGGGGCCAACGTCCTGACTTTC.

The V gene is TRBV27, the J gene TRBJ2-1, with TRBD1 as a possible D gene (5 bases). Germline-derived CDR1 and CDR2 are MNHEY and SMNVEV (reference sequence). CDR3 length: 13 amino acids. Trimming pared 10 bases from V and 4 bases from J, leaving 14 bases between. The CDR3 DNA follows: TGTGCCACCCGAGAGGACACGTACAATGAGCAGTTCTTC. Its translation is CATREDTYNEQFF.

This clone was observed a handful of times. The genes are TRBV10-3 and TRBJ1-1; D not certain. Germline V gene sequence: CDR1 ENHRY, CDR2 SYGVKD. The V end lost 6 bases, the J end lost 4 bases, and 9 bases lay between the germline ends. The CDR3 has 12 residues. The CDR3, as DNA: TGTGCCATCAGAGGCCTAACCACTGAAGCTTTCTTT. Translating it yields CAIRGLTTEAFF.

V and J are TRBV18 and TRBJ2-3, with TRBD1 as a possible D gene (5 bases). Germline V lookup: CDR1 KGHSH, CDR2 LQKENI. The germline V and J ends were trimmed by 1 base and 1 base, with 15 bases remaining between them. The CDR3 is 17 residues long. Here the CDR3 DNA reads TGTGCCAGCTCACCACAGCGACGACAGCCACGCACAGATACGCAGTATTTT. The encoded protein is CASSPQRRQPRTDTQYF.

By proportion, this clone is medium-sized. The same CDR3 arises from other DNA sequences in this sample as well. The CDR3 protein is CASSLGQGSSYEQYF. DNA for the CDR3: TGTGCCAGCAGCTTGGGACAGGGGAGCTCCTACGAGCAGTACTTC. This chain links TRBV5-4 with TRBJ2-7, with 8 bases fitting TRBD1. Losses at the gene ends were 0 bases for V and 0 bases for J; bases not matched to a gene: 2. This CDR3 region has 15 residues. Germline V gene data show CDR1 as SGHNT and CDR2 as YYREEE (reference sequence).

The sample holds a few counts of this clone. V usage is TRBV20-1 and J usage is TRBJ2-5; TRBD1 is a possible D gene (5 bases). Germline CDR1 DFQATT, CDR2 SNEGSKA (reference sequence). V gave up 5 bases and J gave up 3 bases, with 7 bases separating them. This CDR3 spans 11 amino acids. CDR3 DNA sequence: TGCAGTGCTCTAGGGGAAGAGACCCAGTACTTC. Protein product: CSALGEETQYF.

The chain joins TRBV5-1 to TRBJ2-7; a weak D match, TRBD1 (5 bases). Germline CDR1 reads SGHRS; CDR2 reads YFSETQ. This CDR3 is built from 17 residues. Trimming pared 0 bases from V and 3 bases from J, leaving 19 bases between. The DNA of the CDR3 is TGCGCCAGCAGCTTGGCCGATATCCCAGGGCCCGGCTACGAGCAGTACTTC. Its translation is CASSLADIPGPGYEQYF.

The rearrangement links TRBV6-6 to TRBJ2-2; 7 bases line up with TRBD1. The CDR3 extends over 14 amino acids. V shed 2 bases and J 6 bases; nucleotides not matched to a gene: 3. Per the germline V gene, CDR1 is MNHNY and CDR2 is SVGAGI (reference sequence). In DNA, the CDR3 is TGTGCCAGCAGTTACCCAGGGGGATCCGGGGAGCTGTTTTTT. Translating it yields CASSYPGGSGELFF.

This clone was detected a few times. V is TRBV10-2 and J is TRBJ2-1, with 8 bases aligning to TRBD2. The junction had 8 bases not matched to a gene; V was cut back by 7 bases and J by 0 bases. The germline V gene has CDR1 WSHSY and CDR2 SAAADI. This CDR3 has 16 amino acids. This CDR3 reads CASMVGGGPSYNEQFF. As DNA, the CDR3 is TGCGCCAGCATGGTGGGCGGGGGGCCCTCCTACAATGAGCAGTTCTTC.

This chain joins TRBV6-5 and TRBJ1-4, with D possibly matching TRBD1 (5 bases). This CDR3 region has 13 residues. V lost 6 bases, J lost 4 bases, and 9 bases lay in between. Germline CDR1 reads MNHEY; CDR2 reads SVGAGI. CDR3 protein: CASRDTLNEKLFF. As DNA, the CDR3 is TGTGCCAGCAGGGACACTCTTAATGAAAAACTGTTTTTT.